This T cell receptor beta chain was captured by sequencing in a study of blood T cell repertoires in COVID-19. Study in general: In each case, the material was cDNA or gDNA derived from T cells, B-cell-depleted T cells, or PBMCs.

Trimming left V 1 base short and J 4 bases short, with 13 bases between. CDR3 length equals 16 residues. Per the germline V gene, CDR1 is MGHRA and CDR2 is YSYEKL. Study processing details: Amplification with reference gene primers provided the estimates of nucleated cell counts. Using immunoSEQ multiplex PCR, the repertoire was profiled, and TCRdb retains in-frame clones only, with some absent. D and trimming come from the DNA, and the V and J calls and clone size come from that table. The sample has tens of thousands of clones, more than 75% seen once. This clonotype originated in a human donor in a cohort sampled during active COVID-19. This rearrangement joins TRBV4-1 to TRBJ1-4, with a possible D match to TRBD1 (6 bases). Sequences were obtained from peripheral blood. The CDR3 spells CASSQGRGGDNEKLFF. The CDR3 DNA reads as TGCGCCAGCAGCCAAGGTCGTGGGGGCGATAATGAAAAACTGTTTTTT.